The text below deals with one T cell receptor (beta chain). The antigen is undetermined. This record comes from a study of cytomegalovirus exposure and HLA in healthy donors. Whole-study results and caveats: In vitro work confirmed that a few CMV-associated chains recognize CMV antigens.

With 60 Vbeta and 13 Jbeta primers, the PCR was carried out. Data came from immunoSEQ multiplex PCR; TCRdb stores just in-frame clones and leaves some out. The specimen's table records about 65,000 clones. Trimming left V 1 base short and J 1 base short, with 8 bases between. This CDR3 is built from 16 residues. The V gene's germline CDR1 is LGHNA and CDR2 YNFKEQ. The sequence derives from a boy younger than 18 in good health and CMV-seronegative. V is TRBV4-2 and J is TRBJ2-6, with D perhaps matching TRBD1 (5 bases). Material: PBMCs. The CDR3 DNA sequence: TGTGCCAGCAGCCAAGGACAGCAGTCTGGGGCCAACGTCCTGACTTTC. This gives the protein CASSQGQQSGANVLTF.